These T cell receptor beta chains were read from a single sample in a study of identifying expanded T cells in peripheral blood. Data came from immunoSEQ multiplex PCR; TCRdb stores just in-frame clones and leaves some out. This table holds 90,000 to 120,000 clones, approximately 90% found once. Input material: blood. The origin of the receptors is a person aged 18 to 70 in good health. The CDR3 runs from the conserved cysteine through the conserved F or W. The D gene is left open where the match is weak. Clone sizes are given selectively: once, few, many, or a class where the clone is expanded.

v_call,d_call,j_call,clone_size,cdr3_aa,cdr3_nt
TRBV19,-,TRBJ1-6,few,CASSMGLWGISPLHF,TGTGCCAGTAGTATGGGCTTGTGGGGGATTTCACCCCTCCACTTT
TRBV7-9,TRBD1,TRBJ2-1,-,CASSYPDRNNEQFF,TGTGCCAGCAGCTACCCGGACAGGAACAATGAGCAGTTCTTC
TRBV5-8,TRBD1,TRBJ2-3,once,CASLGTGMTDTQYF,TGTGCCAGCCTGGGGACAGGGATGACAGATACGCAGTATTTT
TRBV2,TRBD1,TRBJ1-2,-,CASRDRRDPRGGYTF,TGTGCCAGCCGGGACAGGCGGGATCCCCGGGGTGGCTACACCTTC
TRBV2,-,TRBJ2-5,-,CASNRAGQETQYF,TGTGCCAGCAACAGGGCCGGGCAAGAGACCCAGTACTTC
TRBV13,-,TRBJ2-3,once,CASSIAGVVGDTQYF,TGTGCCAGCAGCATCGCAGGGGTAGTGGGAGATACGCAGTATTTT
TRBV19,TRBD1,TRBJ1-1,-,CASSSGLTGTGGWNTEAFF,TGTGCCAGTAGCTCAGGGTTAACCGGGACAGGGGGCTGGAACACTGAAGCTTTCTTT
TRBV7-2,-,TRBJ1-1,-,CASSFVGGTEAFF,TGTGCCAGCAGCTTCGTAGGGGGCACTGAAGCTTTCTTT
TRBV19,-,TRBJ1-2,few,CASRPRGGGYTF,TGTGCCAGTAGGCCGAGGGGAGGAGGCTACACCTTC
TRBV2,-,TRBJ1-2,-,CASLPDGEANYGYTF,TGTGCCAGCCTTCCGGACGGGGAGGCCAACTATGGCTACACCTTC
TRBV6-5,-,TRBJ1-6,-,CASSYAGLRGSPLHF,TGTGCCAGCAGTTACGCGGGGCTAAGGGGTTCACCCCTCCACTTT
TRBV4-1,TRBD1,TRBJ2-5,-,CASSQVRTGLQETQYF,TGCGCCAGCAGCCAAGTTCGGACAGGCCTCCAAGAGACCCAGTACTTC
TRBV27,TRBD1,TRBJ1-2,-,CASSFLGQGSFGYTF,TGTGCCAGCAGTTTCTTAGGACAGGGCTCGTTTGGCTACACCTTC
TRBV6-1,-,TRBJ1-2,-,CASSGRGNYGYTF,TGTGCCAGCAGTGGCAGGGGCAACTATGGCTACACCTTC
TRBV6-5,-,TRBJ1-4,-,CASSYLGGSDEKLFF,TGTGCCAGCAGTTACCTCGGGGGATCGGATGAAAAACTGTTTTTT
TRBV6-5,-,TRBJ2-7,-,CASSSVYRVGEQYF,TGTGCCAGCAGTTCCGTTTACAGGGTGGGCGAGCAGTACTTC
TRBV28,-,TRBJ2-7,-,CASRFSGTLYEQYF,TGTGCCAGCAGGTTCTCCGGGACACTCTACGAGCAGTACTTC
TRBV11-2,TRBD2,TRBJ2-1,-,CASSFPARGAFLDEQFF,TGTGCCAGCAGCTTTCCGGCGCGGGGGGCTTTTTTGGATGAGCAGTTCTTC
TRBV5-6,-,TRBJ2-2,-,CASSSRPAGELFF,TGTGCCAGCAGCTCGCGGCCGGCCGGGGAGCTGTTTTTT
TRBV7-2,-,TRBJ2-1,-,CASSLGTENEQFF,TGTGCCAGCAGCTTAGGGACAGAGAATGAGCAGTTCTTC
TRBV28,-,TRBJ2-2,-,CASKAGRNTGELFF,TGTGCCAGCAAGGCAGGGCGGAACACCGGGGAGCTGTTTTTT
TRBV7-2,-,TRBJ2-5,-,CASSLAGREGETQYF,TGTGCCAGCAGCTTAGCGGGGAGAGAAGGGGAGACCCAGTACTTC
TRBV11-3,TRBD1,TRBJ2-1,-,CASSLDRGEEQFF,TGTGCCAGCAGCCTGGACAGGGGCGAAGAGCAGTTCTTC
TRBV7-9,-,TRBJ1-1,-,CASSPSPGDDTEAFF,TGTGCCAGCAGCCCATCGCCAGGGGATGACACTGAAGCTTTCTTT
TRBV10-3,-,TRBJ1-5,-,CAIKLGEGQPQHF,TGTGCCATCAAGTTAGGGGAGGGTCAGCCCCAGCATTTT
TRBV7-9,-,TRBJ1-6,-,CASSLDIYGSPLHF,TGTGCCAGCAGTTTGGACATTTATGGTTCACCCCTCCACTTT
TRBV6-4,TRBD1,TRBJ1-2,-,CASSFDRDSNYGYTF,TGTGCCAGCTCATTTGACAGGGATAGTAACTATGGCTACACCTTC
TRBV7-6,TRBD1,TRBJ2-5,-,CASSLAYRGHQETQYF,TGTGCCAGCAGCTTAGCGTACAGGGGCCACCAAGAGACCCAGTACTTC
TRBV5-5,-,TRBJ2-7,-,CASSLPGNGEQYF,TGTGCCAGCAGCCTCCCGGGGAATGGCGAGCAGTACTTC
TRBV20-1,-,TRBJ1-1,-,CSADGNTEAFF,TGCAGTGCAGACGGGAACACTGAAGCTTTCTTT
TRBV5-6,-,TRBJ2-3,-,CASSLVYGSTQYF,TGTGCCAGCAGCTTGGTTTACGGGAGTACGCAGTATTTT
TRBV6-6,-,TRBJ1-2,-,CASSYSGRVGYGYTF,TGTGCCAGCAGTTACTCGGGCAGGGTCGGATATGGCTACACCTTC
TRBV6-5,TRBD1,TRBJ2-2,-,CASSLGQGLFF,TGTGCCAGCAGTCTAGGACAGGGACTGTTTTTT
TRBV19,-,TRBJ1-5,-,CASSFGSGRGYSNQPQHF,TGTGCCAGTAGTTTCGGTTCGGGACGGGGATATAGCAATCAGCCCCAGCATTTT
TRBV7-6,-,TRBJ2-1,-,CASSLGGYEQFF,TGTGCCAGCAGCTTAGGGGGGTATGAGCAGTTCTTC
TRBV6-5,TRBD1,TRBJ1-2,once,CASSYFGTGGGYTF,TGTGCCAGCAGTTACTTTGGGACAGGGGGCGGCTACACCTTC
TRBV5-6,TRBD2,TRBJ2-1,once,CASSLVGAGYYNEQFF,TGTGCCAGCAGCTTGGTGGGAGCGGGGTACTACAATGAGCAGTTCTTC
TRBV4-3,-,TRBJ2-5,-,CASSQVYRPQETQYF,TGCGCCAGCAGCCAAGTATACAGACCCCAAGAGACCCAGTACTTC
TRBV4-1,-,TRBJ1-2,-,CASSQDQYEGGADGYTF,TGCGCCAGCAGCCAAGATCAATACGAGGGGGGGGCGGATGGCTACACCTTC
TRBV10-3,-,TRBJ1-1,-,CAISGTQGRTEAFF,TGTGCCATCAGTGGGACACAGGGTAGGACTGAAGCTTTCTTT
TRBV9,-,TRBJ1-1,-,CASSTRGTNTEAFF,TGTGCCAGCAGCACCCGGGGTACGAACACTGAAGCTTTCTTT
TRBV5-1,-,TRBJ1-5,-,CASRTGVNQPQHF,TGCGCCAGCAGGACGGGGGTCAATCAGCCCCAGCATTTT
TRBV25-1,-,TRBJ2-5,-,CASSESIASETQYF,TGTGCCAGCAGTGAATCCATAGCGTCTGAGACCCAGTACTTC
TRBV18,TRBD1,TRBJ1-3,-,CASSPNRGGNTIYF,TGTGCCAGCTCACCGAACAGGGGTGGAAACACCATATATTTT
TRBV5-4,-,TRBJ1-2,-,CASSLDSLAHYGYTF,TGTGCCAGCAGCTTGGACAGCCTAGCACACTATGGCTACACCTTC
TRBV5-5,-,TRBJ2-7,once,CASSTSPGFTYEQYF,TGTGCCAGCAGCACAAGCCCGGGATTTACCTACGAGCAGTACTTC
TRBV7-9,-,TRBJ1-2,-,CASSLLGGNYGYTF,TGTGCCAGCAGCTTGTTAGGGGGTAACTATGGCTACACCTTC
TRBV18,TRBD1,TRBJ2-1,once,CASSPTGAYNEQFF,TGTGCCAGCTCACCGACAGGGGCCTACAATGAGCAGTTCTTC
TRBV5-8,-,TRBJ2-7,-,CASSLSLETSYEQYF,TGTGCCAGCAGCTTGAGTCTTGAGACCTCCTACGAGCAGTACTTC
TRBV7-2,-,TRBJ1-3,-,CASSLTGLGGNTIYF,TGTGCCAGCAGCTTAACGGGATTAGGAGGAAACACCATATATTTT
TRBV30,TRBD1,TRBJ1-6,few,CAWAGQLSTLHF,TGTGCCTGGGCGGGACAGTTGAGTACCCTCCACTTT
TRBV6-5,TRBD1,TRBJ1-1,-,CASSYSNRGDTEAFF,TGTGCCAGCAGTTACTCTAACAGGGGGGACACTGAAGCTTTCTTT
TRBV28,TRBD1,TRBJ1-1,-,CACIPGQVYTEAFF,TGTGCCTGCATTCCGGGACAGGTCTACACTGAAGCTTTCTTT
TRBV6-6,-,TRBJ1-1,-,CASSYSGRLDFF,TGTGCCAGCAGTTACTCTGGAAGGTTAGATTTCTTT
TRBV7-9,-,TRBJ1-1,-,CASSLGELNTEAFF,TGTGCCAGCAGCTTAGGAGAATTGAACACTGAAGCTTTCTTT
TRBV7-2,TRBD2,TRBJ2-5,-,CASSSGTRETQYF,TGTGCCAGCAGCTCCGGGACTAGAGAGACCCAGTACTTC
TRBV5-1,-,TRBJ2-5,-,CASSSTDFQETQYF,TGCGCCAGCAGCTCTACGGATTTCCAAGAGACCCAGTACTTC
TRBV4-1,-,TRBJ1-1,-,CASSQDSGPRMNTEAFF,TGCGCCAGCAGCCAAGATTCAGGCCCCCGGATGAACACTGAAGCTTTCTTT
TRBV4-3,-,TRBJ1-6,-,CASSPTYNSPLHF,TGCGCCAGCAGCCCCACCTATAATTCACCCCTCCACTTT